The clone carrying this T cell receptor beta chain was seen a single time. Antigen: not known. Subsets obtained from CD4+ cells comprised CD45RA+ naive and CD45RA-negative memory cells. With 4 bases removed from V and 3 bases from J, the gap between germline ends came to 16 bases. The CDR3 is 15 residues long. Germline CDR1 reads MNHEY; CDR2 reads SMNVEV (reference sequence). The source of the sample is a study of shared clonotypes between healthy human individuals. Study context: A couple of female and three male donors aged 18 to 49 were enrolled. Whole-study results and caveats: Sequencing of the sorted subsets was shown by rarefaction to be incomplete despite large depth.

Some clones are missing from TCRdb's copy, which holds only in-frame ones; the method was immunoSEQ multiplex PCR. The sample holds some 2,500,000 clones; less than 95% are singletons and the top ten take 0.37%. The sequencing sample was made of naive CD4+ T cells from PBMCs. Specified subset: CD45RA+ positively selected. This TCR was recovered from a man between 18 and 29 years old in good health. Some clones in this sample may be carry-over from other donors' samples. This rearrangement joins TRBV27 to TRBJ2-7; a possible D gene is TRBD1 (7 bases). CDR3 nucleotides: TGTGCCAGCAGTTCCTTGGGGGGACAGCTCTACGAGCAGTACTTC. Amino acids: CASSSLGGQLYEQYF.